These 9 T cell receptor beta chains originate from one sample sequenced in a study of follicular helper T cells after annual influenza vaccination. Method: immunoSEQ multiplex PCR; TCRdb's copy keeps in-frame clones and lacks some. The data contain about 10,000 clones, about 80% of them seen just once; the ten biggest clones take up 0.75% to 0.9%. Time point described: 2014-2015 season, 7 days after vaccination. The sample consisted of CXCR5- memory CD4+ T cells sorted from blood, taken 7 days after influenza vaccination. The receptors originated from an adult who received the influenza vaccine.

DNA for the CDR3: TGTGCCAGCAGTTTATGGGCTAGCGGGTCCTACGAGCAGTACTTC. The encoded protein is CASSLWASGSYEQYF. This chain uses TRBV28 with TRBJ2-7, with TRBD2 matching 8 bases. The germline gives CDR1 MDHEN, CDR2 SYDVKM. After removal of 0 bases from V and 1 base from J, the junction contained 2 bases not matched to a gene. The CDR3 runs 15 residues.

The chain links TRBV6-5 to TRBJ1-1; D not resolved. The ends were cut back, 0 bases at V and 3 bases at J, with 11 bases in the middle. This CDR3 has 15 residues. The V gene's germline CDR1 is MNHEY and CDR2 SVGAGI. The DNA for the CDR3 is TGTGCCAGCAGTTACTCGATGAAGGCGGACACTGAAGCTTTCTTT. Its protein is CASSYSMKADTEAFF.

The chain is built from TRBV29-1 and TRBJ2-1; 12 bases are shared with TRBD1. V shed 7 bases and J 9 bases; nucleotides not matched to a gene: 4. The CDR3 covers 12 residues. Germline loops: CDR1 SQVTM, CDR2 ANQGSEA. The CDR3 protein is CSGDRGPGEQFF. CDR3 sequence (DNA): TGCAGCGGGGACAGGGGGCCGGGTGAGCAGTTCTTC.

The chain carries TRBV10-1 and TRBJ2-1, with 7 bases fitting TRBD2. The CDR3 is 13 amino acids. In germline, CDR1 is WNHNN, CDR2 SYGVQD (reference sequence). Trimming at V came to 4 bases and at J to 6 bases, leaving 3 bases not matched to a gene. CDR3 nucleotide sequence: TGCGCCAGCAGTGCCGGACTAGTCAATGAGCAGTTCTTC. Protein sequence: CASSAGLVNEQFF.

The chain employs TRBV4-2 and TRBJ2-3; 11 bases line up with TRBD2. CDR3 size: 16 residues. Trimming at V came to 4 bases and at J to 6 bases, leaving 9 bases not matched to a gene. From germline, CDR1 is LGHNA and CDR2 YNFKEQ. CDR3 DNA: TGTGCCAGCAGCCTAGAGGCTAGCGGGGGGTTGGATACGCAGTATTTT. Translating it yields CASSLEASGGLDTQYF.

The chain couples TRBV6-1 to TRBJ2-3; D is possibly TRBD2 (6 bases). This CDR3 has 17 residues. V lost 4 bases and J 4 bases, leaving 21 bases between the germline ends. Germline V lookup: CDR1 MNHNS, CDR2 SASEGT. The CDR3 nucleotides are TGTGCCAGCAGTGGGGAGGTAGCTAATCTATATGCAGATACGCAGTATTTT. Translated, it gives CASSGEVANLYADTQYF.

Written as DNA, the CDR3 is TGTGCCAGCAGCCTTCGAGCGGGAGGGCCAGTAGATGAGCAGTTCTTC. Its translation is CASSLRAGGPVDEQFF. The chain combines TRBV9 with TRBJ2-1; 10 bases map to TRBD2. CDR3 size: 16 residues. V shed 4 bases, J shed 8 bases, and the junction held 12 bases outside the gene matches. CDR1 and CDR2 (germline): SGDLS, YYNGEE.

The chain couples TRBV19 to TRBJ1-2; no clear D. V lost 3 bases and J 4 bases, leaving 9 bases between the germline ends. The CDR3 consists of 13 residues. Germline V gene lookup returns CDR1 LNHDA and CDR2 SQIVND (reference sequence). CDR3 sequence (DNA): TGTGCCAGTAGTATGGACGTTGGCTATGGCTACACCTTC. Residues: CASSMDVGYGYTF.

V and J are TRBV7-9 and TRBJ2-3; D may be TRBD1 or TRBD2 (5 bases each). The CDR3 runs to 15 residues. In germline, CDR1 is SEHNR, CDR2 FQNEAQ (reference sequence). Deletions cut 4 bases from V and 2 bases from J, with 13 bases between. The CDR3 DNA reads TGTGCCAGCAGCTCGCAAGGGACCAACACAGATACGCAGTATTTT. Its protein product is CASSSQGTNTDTQYF.